A single sample is the source of the 20 T cell receptor beta chains below, sequenced in a study of spatial heterogeneity in lung cancer. TCRdb itself ran the 5' RACE reads through MiXCR, one entry per CDR3 protein. The table lists 60,000 to 65,000 distinct CDR3 sequences, roughly 7.9% of them singletons. As to time point: sample taken at primary tumor resection. Whole RNA obtained from tumor, nontumor lung or frozen PBMC underwent sequencing without sorting. This specimen consisted of PBMCs, obtained at surgery. All receptors derive from a female donor with early-stage non-small cell lung cancer.

Here the CDR3 reads CASSWGQAATDTQYF. The CDR3 DNA reads TGTGCCAGCAGCTGGGGACAGGCGGCCACAGATACGCAGTATTTT. The V call is TRBV3-1, the J call TRBJ2-3, with 8 bases identical to TRBD1. V lost 5 bases to trimming and J lost 2 bases; unmatched junction nucleotides: 6. Germline V gene sequence: CDR1 LGHDT, CDR2 YNNKEL (reference sequence). This CDR3 is 15 amino acids long.

This clonotype was picked up many times. The rearrangement links TRBV9 to TRBJ2-2; D is unclear. Trimming removed 0 bases at V and 1 base at J, with 10 bases between. The V gene's germline CDR1 is SGDLS and CDR2 YYNGEE. This CDR3 comprises 16 residues. CDR3 region: CASSVEVGWNTGELFF. The CDR3 coding sequence is TGTGCCAGCAGCGTAGAAGTAGGATGGAACACCGGGGAGCTGTTTTTT.

This clonotype has ten or more counts. The V and J genes are TRBV10-3 and TRBJ2-7, with 7 bases matching TRBD2. The CDR3 has 15 residues. Trimming took 4 bases from V and 1 from J; bases not matched to a gene: 7. The germline V gene has CDR1 ENHRY and CDR2 SYGVKD. CDR3 coding DNA: TGTGCCATCAGTGGATCTGGGGGGGTTTCCTACGAGCAGTACTTC. Residues: CAISGSGGVSYEQYF.

In this sample, this clonotype turned up many times. The chain uses TRBV6-2 or TRBV6-3 and TRBJ2-5; no reliable D call. V lost 6 bases, J lost 9 bases, and 20 bases lay in between. The CDR3 totals 14 residues. Germline V gene data show CDR1 as MNHEY and CDR2 as SVGEGT. This CDR3 is CASREDGPPGAQYF. In DNA form, the CDR3 reads TGTGCCAGCAGAGAGGATGGCCCTCCGGGTGCCCAGTACTTC.

As DNA, the CDR3 is TGTGCCAGCAGTTTTGCAGGACTGGGCGGGGCTTACAATGAGCAGTTCTTC. Amino acid sequence: CASSFAGLGGAYNEQFF. The J gene is TRBJ2-1, the V gene TRBV12-3 or TRBV12-4; a possible D gene is TRBD2 (6 bases). The CDR3 contains 17 residues. V gave up 3 bases and J gave up 4 bases, with 19 bases separating them.

This clonotype was seen at least ten times. This chain uses TRBV10-3 with TRBJ2-1, with D maybe TRBD2 (7 bases). This CDR3 is 13 amino acids long. Germline CDR1 is ENHRY and CDR2 is SYGVKD. V lost 8 bases and J lost 8, with 16 bases in between. CDR3 in amino acids: CAISGGPVDEQFF. The CDR3 DNA is TGTGCCATCTCCGGGGGGCCGGTGGATGAGCAGTTCTTC.

There are many counts of this clonotype. The gene calls are TRBV20-1 and TRBJ2-3; 9 bases match TRBD2. This CDR3 is built from 15 residues. Germline loops: CDR1 DFQATT, CDR2 SNEGSKA (reference sequence). After removal of 3 bases from V and 4 bases from J, the junction contained 8 bases not matched to a gene. CDR3 sequence reads: CSASFLAGVSDTQYF. The CDR3 DNA reads as TGCAGTGCTAGTTTCTTAGCGGGAGTCTCAGATACGCAGTATTTT.

The chain links TRBV6-5 to TRBJ1-3, with D perhaps matching TRBD1 (5 bases). CDR3 length equals 15 residues. Trimming stripped 5 bases from V and 0 bases from J, with 11 bases between. From germline, CDR1 is MNHEY and CDR2 SVGAGI. CDR3 DNA sequence: TGTGCCAGCAGTAGGGGCAGTAACTCTGGAAACACCATATATTTT. Translated, it gives CASSRGSNSGNTIYF.

This clonotype was recorded at least ten times. The chain links TRBV6-5 to TRBJ1-5; D gene ambiguous. The CDR3 loop spans 13 amino acids. Germline CDR1 MNHEY, CDR2 SVGAGI. Trimming cost V 5 bases and J 5 bases, with 10 bases left between them. CDR3 amino acids: CASSKYWDQPQHF. The CDR3 nucleotides are TGTGCCAGCAGTAAATACTGGGATCAGCCCCAGCATTTT.

The CDR3 region has the DNA TGTGCCAGCAGACAGGGGGCGAAGCGGGAGAGATACTACGAGCAGTACTTC. It specifies CASRQGAKRERYYEQYF. The chain uses TRBV6-5 and TRBJ2-7; maybe TRBD1 (9 bases). This CDR3 comprises 17 residues. V lost 6 bases, J lost 3 bases, and 24 bases lay in between. Germline CDR1 reads MNHEY; CDR2 reads SVGAGI.

The rearrangement joins TRBV7-3 to TRBJ2-1, with 13 bases matching TRBD2. The V segment lost 5 bases and the J segment 8 bases; nucleotides outside the gene matches: 6. Germline CDR1 reads SGHTA; CDR2 reads FQGTGA. This CDR3 spans 15 amino acids. The chain's CDR3 is CASSETSGRVDEQFF. The CDR3 DNA is TGTGCCAGCAGCGAAACTAGCGGGAGGGTGGATGAGCAGTTCTTC.

The rearrangement joins TRBV4-1 to TRBJ2-5, with 8 bases identical to TRBD1. The CDR3 has 15 amino acids. Germline values: CDR1 MGHRA, CDR2 YSYEKL. With 2 bases clipped from V and 5 bases from J, the junction kept 7 bases outside the gene matches. The CDR3 spells CASSQSPGGRETQYF. The CDR3 nucleotides are TGCGCCAGCAGCCAAAGTCCAGGGGGCCGGGAGACCCAGTACTTC.

This clonotype was seen at least ten times. The chain is built from TRBV7-6 and TRBJ1-6; D is unresolved. Trimming cost V 7 bases and J 10 bases, with 17 bases left between them. The CDR3 has 14 residues. The germline V gene encodes CDR1 SGHVS and CDR2 FNYEAQ. The DNA for the CDR3 is TGTGCCAGCACCGACACGTCCACTGGGTCACCCCTCCACTTT. Amino acid sequence: CASTDTSTGSPLHF. Based on the CDR3 plus reference TRBV7-6 and TRBJ1-6, the full variable domain is GAGVSQSPRYKVTKRGQDVALRCDPISGHVSLYWYRQALGQGPEFLTYFNYEAQQDKSGLPNDRFSAERPEGSISTLTIQRTEQRDSAMYRCASTDTSTGSPLHFGNGTRLTVT.

This clonotype came up a few times. This rearrangement joins TRBV6-6 to TRBJ2-1; D assignment may be TRBD1 or TRBD2 (5 bases each). CDR3 length: 17 amino acids. In germline, CDR1 is MNHNY, CDR2 SVGAGI (reference sequence). Trimming removed 6 bases from V and 3 bases from J, with 21 bases in between. The CDR3 region has the DNA TGTGCCAGCAGCCCATTCAAGCAGGGACCGATCTACAATGAGCAGTTCTTC. This codes for CASSPFKQGPIYNEQFF.

This clonotype was recorded at least ten times. This sequence joins TRBV10-3 and TRBJ2-1; 11 bases fit TRBD2. After removal of 3 bases from V and 7 bases from J, the junction contained 8 bases not matched to a gene. From germline, CDR1 is ENHRY and CDR2 SYGVKD. The CDR3 loop spans 16 amino acids. The CDR3 coding sequence is TGTGCCATCAGTGAAGGTACTAGCGGGAGCCAGAATGAGCAGTTCTTC. Translated, it gives CAISEGTSGSQNEQFF.

This rearrangement joins TRBV20-1 to TRBJ1-5; a weak D match, TRBD1 (6 bases). This CDR3 spans 15 amino acids. The germline V gene encodes CDR1 DFQATT and CDR2 SNEGSKA (reference sequence). The V end lost 1 base, the J end lost 3 bases, and 13 bases lay between the germline ends. The CDR3 nucleotides are TGCAGTGCTAGAGCACAGGGTAATCCCAATCAGCCCCAGCATTTT. Amino acids: CSARAQGNPNQPQHF.

This clonotype has just a few counts. The CDR3 region is CSARTGRAYNEQFF. The CDR3 coding sequence is TGCAGTGCTAGAACCGGGAGGGCGTACAATGAGCAGTTCTTC. The chain links TRBV20-1 to TRBJ2-1, with 8 bases that match TRBD2. With V trimmed by 2 bases and J by 4 bases, 4 bases remained unmatched. The CDR3 loop spans 14 amino acids. Germline V gene sequence: CDR1 DFQATT, CDR2 SNEGSKA (reference sequence).

This clonotype came up a few times. The V call is TRBV5-1, the J call TRBJ2-1, with 8 bases aligning to TRBD2. Germline V gene sequence: CDR1 SGHRS, CDR2 YFSETQ. The CDR3 has 14 amino acids. J gave up 7 bases and V 3 bases, and 6 bases lay outside the gene matches. CDR3 loop: CASSWAAGGNEQFF. The CDR3 DNA reads as TGCGCCAGCAGCTGGGCGGCGGGAGGAAATGAGCAGTTCTTC.

This clonotype was observed many times. The chain joins TRBV3-1 to TRBJ2-3, with D possibly TRBD1 on 6 matching bases. The CDR3 totals 15 residues. V was shortened by 1 base and J by 5 bases, with 13 bases between the two germline ends. Germline values: CDR1 LGHDT, CDR2 YNNKEL (reference sequence). CDR3 bases: TGTGCCAGCAGCCAAGGTCGACAGGTAGGAGATACGCAGTATTTT. The encoded protein is CASSQGRQVGDTQYF.

This clonotype occurred many times. The chain carries TRBV2 and TRBJ2-1; 7 bases are shared with TRBD2. The CDR3 is 15 amino acids. The V gene's germline CDR1 is SNHLY and CDR2 FYNNEI. Trimming took 3 bases from V and 8 from J; bases not matched to a gene: 10. CDR3: CASSERAGVFDEQFF. CDR3 nucleotides: TGTGCCAGCAGTGAGAGGGCGGGAGTCTTTGATGAGCAGTTCTTC.